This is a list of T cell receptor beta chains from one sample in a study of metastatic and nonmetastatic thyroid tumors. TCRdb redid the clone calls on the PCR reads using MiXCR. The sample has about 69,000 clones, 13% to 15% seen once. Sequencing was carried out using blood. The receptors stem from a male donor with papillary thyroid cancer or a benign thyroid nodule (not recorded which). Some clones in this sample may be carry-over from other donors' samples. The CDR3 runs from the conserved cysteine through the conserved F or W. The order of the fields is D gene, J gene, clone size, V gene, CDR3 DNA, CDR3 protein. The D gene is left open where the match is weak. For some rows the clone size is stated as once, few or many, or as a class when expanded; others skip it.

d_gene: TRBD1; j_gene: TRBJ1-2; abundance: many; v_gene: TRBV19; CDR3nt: TGTGCCAGTAGTGACGACAGGGGGAGCTATGGCTACACCTTC; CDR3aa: CASSDDRGSYGYTF
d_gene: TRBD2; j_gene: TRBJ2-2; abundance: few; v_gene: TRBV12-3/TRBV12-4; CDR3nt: TGTGCCAGCAGTTTCCTCGTTTACGCCGGGACTAGCGGTATGAACACCGGCGAGCTGTTTTTT; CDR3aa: CASSFLVYAGTSGMNTGELFF
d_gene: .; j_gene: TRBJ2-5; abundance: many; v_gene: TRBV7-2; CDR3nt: TGTGCCAGCAGCTATCCGGCGGAGACCCAGTACTTC; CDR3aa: CASSYPAETQYF
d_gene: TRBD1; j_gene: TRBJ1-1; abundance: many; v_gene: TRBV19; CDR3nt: TGTGCCAGTAGCCGCGACAGGGGGGGGATGAACACTGAAGCTTTCTTT; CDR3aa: CASSRDRGGMNTEAFF
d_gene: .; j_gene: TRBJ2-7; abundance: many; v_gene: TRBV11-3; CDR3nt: TGTGCCAGCAGCTTAGCCCCGGCTGAGGAGCAGTACTTC; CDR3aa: CASSLAPAEEQYF
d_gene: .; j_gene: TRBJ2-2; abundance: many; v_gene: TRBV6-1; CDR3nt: TGTGCCAGCAGGGGAGGACAAAACACCGGGGAGCTGTTTTTT; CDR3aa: CASRGGQNTGELFF
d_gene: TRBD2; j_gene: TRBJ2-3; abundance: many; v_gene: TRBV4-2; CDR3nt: TGTGCCAGCAGCCAAGATAGCGGGAGGGGCAAAGATACGCAGTATTTT; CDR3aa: CASSQDSGRGKDTQYF
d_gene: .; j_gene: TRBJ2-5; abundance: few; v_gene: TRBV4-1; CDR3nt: TGCGCCAGCAGCCATCCTGGACTGGCCCAAGAGACCCAGTACTTC; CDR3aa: CASSHPGLAQETQYF
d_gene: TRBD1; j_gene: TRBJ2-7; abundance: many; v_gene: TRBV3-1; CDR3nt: TGTGCCAGCAGCCCCCGGGACAGCCTTAGCGAGCAGTACTTC; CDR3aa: CASSPRDSLSEQYF
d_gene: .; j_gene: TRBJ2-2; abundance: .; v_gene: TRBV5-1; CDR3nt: TGCGCCAGCAGCGGCGGGACTCTGACCGGTGAGCTTTTTTTT; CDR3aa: CASSGGTLTGELFF
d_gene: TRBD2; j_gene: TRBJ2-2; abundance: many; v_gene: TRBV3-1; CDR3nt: TGTGCCAGCAGCCAAGGAAGGCGGGAGGGCCTAACCGGGGAGCTGTTTTTT; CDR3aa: CASSQGRREGLTGELFF